The rows below give T cell receptor beta chains drawn from one sample of a study of shared clonotypes between healthy human individuals. Measured with immunoSEQ multiplex PCR; TCRdb has only the in-frame clones, and not every one. The sample has about 590,000 clones; roughly 96% are singletons. Sample: naive CD8+ T cells sorted from blood. All receptors derive from a woman aged 30 to 39 in good health. The CDR3 runs from the conserved cysteine through the conserved F or W. Fields, in order: clone size, V gene, J gene, D gene, CDR3 DNA, CDR3 protein. D genes are given only for firm matches. Rows may omit the clone size; those that give it use once, few, many or a size class.

clone size: once; V gene: TRBV18; J gene: TRBJ2-2; D gene: .; CDR3 DNA: TGTGCCAGCTCACCACGACCGGACGACTACACCGGGGAGCTGTTTTTT; CDR3 protein: CASSPRPDDYTGELFF
clone size: .; V gene: TRBV5-1; J gene: TRBJ1-1; D gene: .; CDR3 DNA: TGCGCCAGCACCCTGCGGGAATACAGCAACACTGAAGCTTTCTTT; CDR3 protein: CASTLREYSNTEAFF
clone size: .; V gene: TRBV28; J gene: TRBJ2-1; D gene: TRBD1; CDR3 DNA: TGTGCCAGCAGTTTATGGGGACAGGAGTACAATGAGCAGTTCTTC; CDR3 protein: CASSLWGQEYNEQFF
clone size: .; V gene: TRBV7-9; J gene: TRBJ1-2; D gene: .; CDR3 DNA: TGTGCCAGCAGCTTAGCGGGGGTCTATGGCTACACCTTC; CDR3 protein: CASSLAGVYGYTF
clone size: .; V gene: TRBV21-1; J gene: TRBJ2-5; D gene: .; CDR3 DNA: TGTGCCAGCAGCCGTGGAGGGCTACCTCAGGGAGAGACCCAGTACTTC; CDR3 protein: CASSRGGLPQGETQYF
clone size: .; V gene: TRBV14; J gene: TRBJ2-7; D gene: .; CDR3 DNA: TGTGCCAGCAGCCAGGCCTCCTACGAGCAGTACTTC; CDR3 protein: CASSQASYEQYF
clone size: .; V gene: TRBV18; J gene: TRBJ1-1; D gene: TRBD1; CDR3 DNA: TGTGCCAGCTCACCAACAGGGGGCGTAGGTACTGAAGCTTTCTTT; CDR3 protein: CASSPTGGVGTEAFF
clone size: .; V gene: TRBV10-1; J gene: TRBJ1-5; D gene: .; CDR3 DNA: TGCGCCACCGGACAGAGGGACCAGCCCCAGCATTTT; CDR3 protein: CATGQRDQPQHF
clone size: .; V gene: TRBV30; J gene: TRBJ1-1; D gene: .; CDR3 DNA: TGTGCCTGGAGTGTACAGCCAGGGCCTAACACTGAAGCTTTCTTT; CDR3 protein: CAWSVQPGPNTEAFF
clone size: .; V gene: TRBV18; J gene: TRBJ1-4; D gene: .; CDR3 DNA: TGTGCCAGCTCACAGTCCGGGGTCACTAATGAAAAACTGTTTTTT; CDR3 protein: CASSQSGVTNEKLFF
clone size: once; V gene: TRBV10-3; J gene: TRBJ1-1; D gene: TRBD1; CDR3 DNA: TGTGCCATCAGTGAGTCCGGGACAGGGGGAACTGAAGCTTTCTTT; CDR3 protein: CAISESGTGGTEAFF
clone size: .; V gene: TRBV19; J gene: TRBJ2-7; D gene: TRBD1; CDR3 DNA: TGTGCCAGCAGCGAGGGGACAGGATATACCTACGAGCAGTACTTC; CDR3 protein: CASSEGTGYTYEQYF
clone size: .; V gene: TRBV27; J gene: TRBJ1-4; D gene: TRBD1; CDR3 DNA: TGTGCCAGCAGCGACCAGGGGGGAGGTGGGGAAAAACTGTTTTTT; CDR3 protein: CASSDQGGGGEKLFF
clone size: .; V gene: TRBV4-2; J gene: TRBJ2-7; D gene: .; CDR3 DNA: TGTGCCAGCAGCCAAGCCCCGGGCGGCCCCTACGAGCAGTACTTC; CDR3 protein: CASSQAPGGPYEQYF
clone size: .; V gene: TRBV7-8; J gene: TRBJ2-7; D gene: TRBD2; CDR3 DNA: TGTGCCAGCAGCTTAGGAACGGGACTAGCCTCCTACGAGCAGTACTTC; CDR3 protein: CASSLGTGLASYEQYF
clone size: .; V gene: TRBV10-1; J gene: TRBJ2-2; D gene: .; CDR3 DNA: TGCGCCAGCAGTGGGGTTAACACCGGGGAGCTGTTTTTT; CDR3 protein: CASSGVNTGELFF
clone size: .; V gene: TRBV7-9; J gene: TRBJ2-7; D gene: .; CDR3 DNA: TGTGCCAGCAGCTTGGCAGGGCTCGAGCAGTACTTC; CDR3 protein: CASSLAGLEQYF
clone size: .; V gene: TRBV14; J gene: TRBJ1-2; D gene: TRBD1; CDR3 DNA: TGTGCCAGCAGCCAAGGTCCGGGACAGGGCTATGGCTACACCTTC; CDR3 protein: CASSQGPGQGYGYTF
clone size: .; V gene: TRBV19; J gene: TRBJ2-2; D gene: .; CDR3 DNA: TGTGCCAGTAGTCCCTACTATGAGTCCGGGGAGCTGTTTTTT; CDR3 protein: CASSPYYESGELFF
clone size: .; V gene: TRBV28; J gene: TRBJ1-5; D gene: TRBD1; CDR3 DNA: TGTGCCAGCACGTCTGAGGACAGGGATCAGCCCCAGCATTTT; CDR3 protein: CASTSEDRDQPQHF
clone size: few; V gene: TRBV19; J gene: TRBJ1-1; D gene: TRBD1; CDR3 DNA: TGTGCCAGTAGTCCAGACAGGGTTGAAGAAGCTTTCTTT; CDR3 protein: CASSPDRVEEAFF
clone size: .; V gene: TRBV21-1; J gene: TRBJ2-1; D gene: .; CDR3 DNA: TGTGCCAGCAGCAAATTTCAGCGGGAGTCGTCCAATGAGCAGTTCTTC; CDR3 protein: CASSKFQRESSNEQFF
clone size: .; V gene: TRBV6-1; J gene: TRBJ1-4; D gene: .; CDR3 DNA: TGTGCCAGCAGTGAATGGGTCGGGTTGGAAAAACTGTTTTTT; CDR3 protein: CASSEWVGLEKLFF
clone size: .; V gene: TRBV7-8; J gene: TRBJ2-5; D gene: TRBD1; CDR3 DNA: TGTGCCAGCAGCTCCCTTGGGACAGCTCAAGAGACCCAGTACTTC; CDR3 protein: CASSSLGTAQETQYF
clone size: .; V gene: TRBV28; J gene: TRBJ2-1; D gene: TRBD2; CDR3 DNA: TGTGCCAGCGGGGTAGCGGGAGATAGCGATGAGCAGTTCTTC; CDR3 protein: CASGVAGDSDEQFF
clone size: .; V gene: TRBV4-1; J gene: TRBJ2-7; D gene: .; CDR3 DNA: TGCGCCAGCAGCCAAGATGTGGCAGGGGTCGAGCAGTACTTC; CDR3 protein: CASSQDVAGVEQYF
clone size: .; V gene: TRBV9; J gene: TRBJ1-3; D gene: .; CDR3 DNA: TGTGCCAGCAGCCCCCGGGGGGGAGTCTCTGGAAACACCATATATTTT; CDR3 protein: CASSPRGGVSGNTIYF
clone size: .; V gene: TRBV5-1; J gene: TRBJ2-1; D gene: TRBD1; CDR3 DNA: TGCGCCAGCAGCCCACACTCTACAGGGGCGAAATACAATGAGCAGTTCTTC; CDR3 protein: CASSPHSTGAKYNEQFF
clone size: .; V gene: TRBV27; J gene: TRBJ2-7; D gene: .; CDR3 DNA: TGTGCCAGCAGTTTAATGGGGGGGGCGAGGGAGCAGTACTTC; CDR3 protein: CASSLMGGAREQYF
clone size: .; V gene: TRBV9; J gene: TRBJ2-7; D gene: .; CDR3 DNA: TGTGCCAGCAGCCCGCCGACCGGGCGCCACGAGCAGTACTTC; CDR3 protein: CASSPPTGRHEQYF
clone size: .; V gene: TRBV5-1; J gene: TRBJ2-3; D gene: TRBD2; CDR3 DNA: TGCGCCAGCAGCTTGGCCGCAGGGAGGGATAGCACAGATACGCAGTATTTT; CDR3 protein: CASSLAAGRDSTDTQYF